This T cell receptor beta chain appears in the sequencing data of a study of OX40 agonist ivuxolimab in advanced cancers. Sequencing was performed with immunoSEQ multiplex PCR; in TCRdb, only in-frame clones are kept and a portion is missing. The table includes some 96,000 clones, about 80% detected once. The sequence was obtained from an adult with an advanced solid tumor such as melanoma, head and neck, liver or kidney cancer. Specimen: CD4+ or CD8+ T cells sorted from blood, collected in a trial of the OX40 agonist ivuxolimab.

The CDR3 DNA sequence: TGTGCCTGGAGTAGATCAGGGTGGGGGGCCAACGTCCTGACTTTC. Amino acid sequence: CAWSRSGWGANVLTF. V is TRBV30 and J is TRBJ2-6; D might be TRBD1 (5 bases). The ends were cut back, 2 bases at V and 4 bases at J, with 12 bases in the middle. In germline, CDR1 is GTSNPN, CDR2 SVGIG (reference sequence). The CDR3 loop spans 15 amino acids.